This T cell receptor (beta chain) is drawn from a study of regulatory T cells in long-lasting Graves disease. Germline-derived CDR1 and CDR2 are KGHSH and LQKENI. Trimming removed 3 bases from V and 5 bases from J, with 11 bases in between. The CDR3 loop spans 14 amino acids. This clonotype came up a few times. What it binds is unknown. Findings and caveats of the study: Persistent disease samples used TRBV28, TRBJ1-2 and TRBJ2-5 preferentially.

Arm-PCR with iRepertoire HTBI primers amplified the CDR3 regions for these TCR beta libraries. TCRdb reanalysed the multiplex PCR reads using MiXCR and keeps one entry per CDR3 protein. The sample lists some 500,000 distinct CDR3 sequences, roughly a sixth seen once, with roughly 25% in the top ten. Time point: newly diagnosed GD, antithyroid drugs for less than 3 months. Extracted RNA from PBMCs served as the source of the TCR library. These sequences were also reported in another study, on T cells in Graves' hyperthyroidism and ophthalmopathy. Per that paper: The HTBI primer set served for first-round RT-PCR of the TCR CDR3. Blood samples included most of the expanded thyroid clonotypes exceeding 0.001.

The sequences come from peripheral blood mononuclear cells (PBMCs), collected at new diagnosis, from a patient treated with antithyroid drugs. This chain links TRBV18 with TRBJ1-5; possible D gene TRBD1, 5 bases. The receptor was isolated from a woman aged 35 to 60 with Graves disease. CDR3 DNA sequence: TGTGCCAGCTCACCTGCCCTAGGGGATCAGCCCCAGCATTTT. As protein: CASSPALGDQPQHF.